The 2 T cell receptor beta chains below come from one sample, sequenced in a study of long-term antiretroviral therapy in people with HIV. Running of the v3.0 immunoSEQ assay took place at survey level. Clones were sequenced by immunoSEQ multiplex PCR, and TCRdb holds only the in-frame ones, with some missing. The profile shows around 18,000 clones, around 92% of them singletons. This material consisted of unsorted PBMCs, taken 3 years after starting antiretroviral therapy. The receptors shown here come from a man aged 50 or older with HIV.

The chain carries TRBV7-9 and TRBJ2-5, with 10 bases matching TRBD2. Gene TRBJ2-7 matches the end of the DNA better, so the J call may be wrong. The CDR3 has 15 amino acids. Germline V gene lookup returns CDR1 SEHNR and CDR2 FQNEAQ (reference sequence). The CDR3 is CASSHSGTSVYEQYF. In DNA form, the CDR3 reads TGTGCCAGCAGTCATTCCGGGACTAGCGTCTACGAGCAGTACTTC.

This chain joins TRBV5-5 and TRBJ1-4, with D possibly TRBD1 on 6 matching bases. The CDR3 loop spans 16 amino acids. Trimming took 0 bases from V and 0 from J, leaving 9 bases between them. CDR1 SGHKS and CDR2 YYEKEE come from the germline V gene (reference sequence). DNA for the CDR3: TGTGCCAGCAGCTTGGGGGGGGCTTCAACTAATGAAAAACTGTTTTTT. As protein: CASSLGGASTNEKLFF. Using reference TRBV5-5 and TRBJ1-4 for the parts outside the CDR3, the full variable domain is DAGVTQSPTHLIKTRGQQVTLRCSPISGHKSVSWYQQVLGQGPQFIFQYYEKEERGRGNFPDRFSARQFPNYSSELNVNALLLGDSALYLCASSLGGASTNEKLFFGSGTQLSVL.